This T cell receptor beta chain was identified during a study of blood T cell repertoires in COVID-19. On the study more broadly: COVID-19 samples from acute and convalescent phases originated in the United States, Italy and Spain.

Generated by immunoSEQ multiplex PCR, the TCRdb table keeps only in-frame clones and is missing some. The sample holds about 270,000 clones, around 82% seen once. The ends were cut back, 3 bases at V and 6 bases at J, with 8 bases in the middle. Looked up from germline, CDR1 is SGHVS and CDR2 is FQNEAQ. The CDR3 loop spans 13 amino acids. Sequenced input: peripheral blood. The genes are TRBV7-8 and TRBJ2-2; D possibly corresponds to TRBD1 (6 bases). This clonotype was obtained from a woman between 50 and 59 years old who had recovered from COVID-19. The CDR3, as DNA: TGTGCCAGCAGCTTCTCAGGGGCCGGGGAGCTGTTTTTT. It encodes CASSFSGAGELFF.